This TCR beta chain came from a study of shared clonotypes between healthy human individuals. As for this clone: Its specificity is unknown.

Clones were sequenced by immunoSEQ multiplex PCR, and TCRdb holds only the in-frame ones, with some missing. Of millions of clones listed, more than 80% were seen once; the top ten hold 0.11% to 0.15%. Naive CD4+ cells were CD45RA-selected; the remaining cells were memory. Study outcomes and limitations: Clonotype sharing among donors, it was expected, would be affected by sequencing depth. Donor scarcity curtailed the genetic and exposure-history diversity represented herein.

From germline, CDR1 is SNHLY and CDR2 FYNNEI. CDR3 size: 15 residues. V lost 7 bases and J 3 bases, leaving 13 bases between the germline ends. The origin of this receptor is a man between 18 and 35 years old in good health. The V gene is TRBV2, the J gene TRBJ2-6; no clear D. The sample consisted of naive CD4+ T cells sorted from blood. This sample's subset: CD45RA+ positively selected. CDR3: CASKRKVHGANVLTF. The CDR3 DNA reads TGTGCCAGCAAGAGGAAGGTCCATGGGGCCAACGTCCTGACTTTC.